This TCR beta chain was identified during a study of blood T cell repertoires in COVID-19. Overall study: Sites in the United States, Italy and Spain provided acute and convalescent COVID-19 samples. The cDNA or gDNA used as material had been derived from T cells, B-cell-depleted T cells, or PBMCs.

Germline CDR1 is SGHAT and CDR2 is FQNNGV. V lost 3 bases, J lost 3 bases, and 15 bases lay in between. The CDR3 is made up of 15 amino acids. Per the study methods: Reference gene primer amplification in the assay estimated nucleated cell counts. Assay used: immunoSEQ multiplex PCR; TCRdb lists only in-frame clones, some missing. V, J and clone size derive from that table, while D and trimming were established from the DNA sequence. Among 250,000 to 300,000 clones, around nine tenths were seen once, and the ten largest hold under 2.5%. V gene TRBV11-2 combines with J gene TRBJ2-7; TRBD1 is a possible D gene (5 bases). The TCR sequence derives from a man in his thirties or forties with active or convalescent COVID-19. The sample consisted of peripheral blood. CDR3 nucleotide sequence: TGTGCCAGCAGCTTTGGGGCTACCCAATTCTACGAGCAGTACTTC. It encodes CASSFGATQFYEQYF.